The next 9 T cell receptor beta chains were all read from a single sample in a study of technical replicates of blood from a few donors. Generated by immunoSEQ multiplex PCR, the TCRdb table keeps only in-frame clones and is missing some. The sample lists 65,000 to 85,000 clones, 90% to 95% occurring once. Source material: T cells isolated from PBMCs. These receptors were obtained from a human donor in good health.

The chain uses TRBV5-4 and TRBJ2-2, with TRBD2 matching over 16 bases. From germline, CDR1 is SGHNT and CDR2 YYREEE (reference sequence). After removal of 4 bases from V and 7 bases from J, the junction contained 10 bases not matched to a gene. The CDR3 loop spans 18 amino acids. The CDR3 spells CASSLPGLAGGRFGELFF. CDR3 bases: TGTGCCAGCAGCCTGCCGGGACTAGCGGGAGGGCGTTTCGGGGAGCTGTTTTTT.

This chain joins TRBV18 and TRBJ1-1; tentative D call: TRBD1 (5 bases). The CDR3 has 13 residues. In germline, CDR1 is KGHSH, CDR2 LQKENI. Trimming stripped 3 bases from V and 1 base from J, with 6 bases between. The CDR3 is CASSPRENTEAFF. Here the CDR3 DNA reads TGTGCCAGCTCACCCAGGGAGAACACTGAAGCTTTCTTT.

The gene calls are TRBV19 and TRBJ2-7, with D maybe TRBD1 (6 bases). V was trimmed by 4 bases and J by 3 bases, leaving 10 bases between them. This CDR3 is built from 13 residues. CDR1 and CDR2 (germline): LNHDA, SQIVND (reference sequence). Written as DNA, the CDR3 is TGTGCCAGTAGTACCGGACAGAGCTACGAGCAGTACTTC. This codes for CASSTGQSYEQYF.

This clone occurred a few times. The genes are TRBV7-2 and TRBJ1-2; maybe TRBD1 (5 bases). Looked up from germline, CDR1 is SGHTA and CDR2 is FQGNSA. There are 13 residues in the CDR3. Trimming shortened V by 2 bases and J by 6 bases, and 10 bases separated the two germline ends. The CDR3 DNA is TGTGCCAGCAGCTTACAGGGATCGGATGGCTACACCTTC. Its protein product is CASSLQGSDGYTF.

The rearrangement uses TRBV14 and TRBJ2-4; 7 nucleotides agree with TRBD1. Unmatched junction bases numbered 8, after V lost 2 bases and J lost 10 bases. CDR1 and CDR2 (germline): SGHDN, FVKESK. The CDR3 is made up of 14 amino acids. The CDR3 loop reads CASSQNRTGKIQYF. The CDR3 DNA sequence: TGTGCCAGCAGCCAAAATAGGACAGGCAAGATTCAGTACTTC.

The CDR3 reads CASRRTGTNYGYTF. CDR3 nucleotide sequence: TGTGCCAGTCGCCGGACGGGGACTAACTATGGCTACACCTTC. This chain uses TRBV6-1 with TRBJ1-2, with unresolved D. The CDR3 is made up of 14 amino acids. V shed 9 bases and J shed 0 bases, with 14 bases lying between them. Germline CDR1 is MNHNS and CDR2 is SASEGT.

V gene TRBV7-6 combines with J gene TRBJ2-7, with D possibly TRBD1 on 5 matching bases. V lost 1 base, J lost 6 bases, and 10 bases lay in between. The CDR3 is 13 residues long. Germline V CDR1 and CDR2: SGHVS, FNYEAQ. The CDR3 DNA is TGTGCCAGCAGCTTAGTTGACAGATCCGAGCAGTACTTC. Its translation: CASSLVDRSEQYF.

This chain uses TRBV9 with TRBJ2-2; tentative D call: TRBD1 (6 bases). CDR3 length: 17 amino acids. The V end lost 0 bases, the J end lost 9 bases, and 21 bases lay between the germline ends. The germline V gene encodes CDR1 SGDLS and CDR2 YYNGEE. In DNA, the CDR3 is TGTGCCAGCAGCGTAGAGGTTTCTCAGGGGAATGGCCGGGAGCTGTTTTTT. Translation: CASSVEVSQGNGRELFF.

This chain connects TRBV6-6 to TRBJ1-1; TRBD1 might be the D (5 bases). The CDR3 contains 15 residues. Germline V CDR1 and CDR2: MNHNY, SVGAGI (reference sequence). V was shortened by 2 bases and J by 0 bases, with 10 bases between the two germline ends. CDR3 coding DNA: TGTGCCAGCAGTTACGGGGGGGGAATGAACACTGAAGCTTTCTTT. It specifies CASSYGGGMNTEAFF.